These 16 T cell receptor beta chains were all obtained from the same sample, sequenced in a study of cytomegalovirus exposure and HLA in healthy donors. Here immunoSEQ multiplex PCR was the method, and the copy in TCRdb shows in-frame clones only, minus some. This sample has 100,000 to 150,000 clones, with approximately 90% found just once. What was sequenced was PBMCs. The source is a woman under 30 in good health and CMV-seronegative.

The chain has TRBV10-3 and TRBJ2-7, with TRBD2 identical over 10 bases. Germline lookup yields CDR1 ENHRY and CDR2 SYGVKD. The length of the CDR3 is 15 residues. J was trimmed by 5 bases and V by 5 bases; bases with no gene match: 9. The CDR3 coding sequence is TGTGCCATCAGTTACTCTAGCGGGAGTATCGACGAGCAGTACTTC. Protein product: CAISYSSGSIDEQYF.

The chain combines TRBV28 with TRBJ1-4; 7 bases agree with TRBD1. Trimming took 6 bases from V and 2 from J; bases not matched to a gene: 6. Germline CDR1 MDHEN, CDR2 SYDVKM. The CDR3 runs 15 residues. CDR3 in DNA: TGTGCCAGCAGCCCTACAGGGGTCACTAATGAAAAACTGTTTTTT. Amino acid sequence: CASSPTGVTNEKLFF.

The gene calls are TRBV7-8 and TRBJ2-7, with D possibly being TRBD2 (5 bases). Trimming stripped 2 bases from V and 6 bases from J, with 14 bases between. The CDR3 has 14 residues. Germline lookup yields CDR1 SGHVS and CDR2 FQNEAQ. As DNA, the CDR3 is TGTGCCAGCAGCTTAAAACTAGACGGCGGCGAGCAGTACTTC. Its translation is CASSLKLDGGEQYF.

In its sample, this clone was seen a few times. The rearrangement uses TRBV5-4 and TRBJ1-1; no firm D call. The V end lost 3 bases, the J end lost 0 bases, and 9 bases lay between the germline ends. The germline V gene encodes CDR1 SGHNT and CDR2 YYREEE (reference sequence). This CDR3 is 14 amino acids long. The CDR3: CASSSGYMNTEAFF. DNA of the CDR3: TGTGCCAGCAGCTCGGGATACATGAACACTGAAGCTTTCTTT.

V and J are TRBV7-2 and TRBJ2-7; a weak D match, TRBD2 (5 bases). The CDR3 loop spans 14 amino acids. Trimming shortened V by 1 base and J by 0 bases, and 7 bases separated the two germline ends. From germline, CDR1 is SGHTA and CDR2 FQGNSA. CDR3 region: CASSLGLPSYEQYF. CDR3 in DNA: TGTGCCAGCAGCTTAGGACTACCCTCCTACGAGCAGTACTTC.

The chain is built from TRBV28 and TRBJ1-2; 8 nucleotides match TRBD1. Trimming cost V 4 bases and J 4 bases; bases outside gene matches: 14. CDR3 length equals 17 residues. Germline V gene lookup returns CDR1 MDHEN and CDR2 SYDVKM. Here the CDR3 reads CASSSFFRDRIFYGYTF. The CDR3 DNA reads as TGTGCCAGCAGTTCGTTTTTCCGGGACAGGATATTCTATGGCTACACCTTC.

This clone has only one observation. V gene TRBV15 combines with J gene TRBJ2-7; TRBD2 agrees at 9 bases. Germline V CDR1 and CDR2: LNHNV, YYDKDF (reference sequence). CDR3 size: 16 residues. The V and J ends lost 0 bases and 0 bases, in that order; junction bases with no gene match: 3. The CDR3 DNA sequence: TGTGCCACCAGCAGAGAACAAGCGGGAGGCTCCTACGAGCAGTACTTC. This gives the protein CATSREQAGGSYEQYF.

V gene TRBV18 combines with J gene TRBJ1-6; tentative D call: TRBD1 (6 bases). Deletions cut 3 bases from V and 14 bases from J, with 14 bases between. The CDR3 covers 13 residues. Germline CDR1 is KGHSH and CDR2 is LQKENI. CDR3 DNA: TGTGCCAGCTCACCGTACATGACAGGTTCCCTCCACTTT. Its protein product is CASSPYMTGSLHF.

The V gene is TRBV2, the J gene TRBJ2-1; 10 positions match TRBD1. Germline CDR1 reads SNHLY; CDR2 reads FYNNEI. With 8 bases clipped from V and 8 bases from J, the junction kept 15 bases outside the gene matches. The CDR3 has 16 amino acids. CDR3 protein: CASGYDTGTGAHEQFF. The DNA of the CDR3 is TGTGCCAGCGGATATGACACCGGGACAGGGGCCCATGAGCAGTTCTTC. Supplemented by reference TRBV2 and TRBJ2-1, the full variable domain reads EPEVTQTPSHQVTQMGQEVILRCVPISNHLYFYWYRQILGQKVEFLVSFYNNEISEKSEIFDDQFSVERPDGSNFTLKIRSTKLEDSAMYFCASGYDTGTGAHEQFFGPGTRLTVL.

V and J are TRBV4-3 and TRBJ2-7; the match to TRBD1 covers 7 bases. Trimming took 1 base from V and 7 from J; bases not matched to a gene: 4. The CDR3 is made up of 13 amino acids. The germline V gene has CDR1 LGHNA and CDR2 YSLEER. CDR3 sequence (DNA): TGCGCCAGCAGCCAAGCGGACAGGTGGGAGCAGTACTTC. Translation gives CASSQADRWEQYF.

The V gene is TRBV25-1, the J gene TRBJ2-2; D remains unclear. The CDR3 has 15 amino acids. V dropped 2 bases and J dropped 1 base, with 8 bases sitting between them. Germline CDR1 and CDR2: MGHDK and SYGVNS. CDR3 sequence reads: CASSEVRVNTGELFF. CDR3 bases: TGTGCCAGCAGTGAAGTACGGGTGAACACCGGGGAGCTGTTTTTT.

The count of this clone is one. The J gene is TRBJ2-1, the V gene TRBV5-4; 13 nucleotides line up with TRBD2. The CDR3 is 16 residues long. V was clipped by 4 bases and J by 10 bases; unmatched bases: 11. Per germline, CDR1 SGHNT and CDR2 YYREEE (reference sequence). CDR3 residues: CASSPGTSGALREQFF. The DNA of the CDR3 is TGTGCCAGCAGCCCCGGGACTAGCGGGGCCTTAAGGGAGCAGTTCTTC.

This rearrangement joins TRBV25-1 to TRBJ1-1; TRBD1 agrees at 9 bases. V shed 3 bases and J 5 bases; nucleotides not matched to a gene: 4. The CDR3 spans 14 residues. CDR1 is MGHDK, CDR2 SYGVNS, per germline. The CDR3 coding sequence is TGTGCCAGCAGTGAGATGACAGGGGGAACTGAAGCTTTCTTT. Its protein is CASSEMTGGTEAFF.

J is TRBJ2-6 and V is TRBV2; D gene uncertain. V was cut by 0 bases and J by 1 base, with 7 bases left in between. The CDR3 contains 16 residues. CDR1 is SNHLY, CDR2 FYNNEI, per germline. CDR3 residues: CASSEAFKSGANVLTF. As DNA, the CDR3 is TGTGCCAGCAGTGAAGCCTTTAAATCTGGGGCCAACGTCCTGACTTTC.

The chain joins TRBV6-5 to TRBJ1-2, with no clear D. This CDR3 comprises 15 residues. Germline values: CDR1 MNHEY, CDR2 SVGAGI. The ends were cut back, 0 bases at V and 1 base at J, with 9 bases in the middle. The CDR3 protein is CASSYSIGSNYGYTF. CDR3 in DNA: TGTGCCAGCAGTTACTCGATTGGCAGTAACTATGGCTACACCTTC.

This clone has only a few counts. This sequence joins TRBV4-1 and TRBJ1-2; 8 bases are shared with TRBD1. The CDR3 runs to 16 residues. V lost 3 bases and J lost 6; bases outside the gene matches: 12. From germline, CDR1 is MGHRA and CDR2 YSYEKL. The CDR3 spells CASSQGSGRGRDGYTF. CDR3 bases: TGCGCCAGCAGCCAGGGATCGGGCAGGGGGCGCGATGGCTACACCTTC.